This T cell receptor (beta chain) was captured in a study of blood T cell repertoires in COVID-19 (dated by TCRdb to about 2020). Background for the entire study: Samples covering the acute and convalescent phases of COVID-19 were provided by collaborators in the United States, Italy and Spain. The samples were drawn from two sources: the first 160 participants of the ongoing ImmuneRACE study, and some 1,300 subjects contributed by 6 global collaborators. Nearly every sample came with metadata listing a de-identified subject ID, COVID-19 status, age in years and sex. The dataset comprised deeply sampled blood TCRbeta repertoires from subjects exposed to, actively infected with, or recovered from COVID-19. Where available, HLA class I and class II types were obtained from metadata supplied by the sample provider rather than from assay-based typing. A freely available public database, intended as a resource for researchers studying the immune response to SARS-CoV-2, is where the repertoires were released. The prospective study material was composed of cDNA or gDNA derived from T cells, B-cell-depleted T cells, or PBMCs.

One collaborating source in Seattle enrolled patients while the patients were actively infected and followed the patients over time throughout the course of disease. Each collaborating institution followed its own protocols to collect whole blood in K2EDTA tubes. For TCRbeta analysis, collaborators shipped samples in one of three forms: frozen whole blood, isolated PBMCs, or DNA extracted from either of those sample types. Trimming accounts for 4 bases at V and 5 bases at J, while the number of junction bases matched to no gene is 14. The CDR3 has 19 amino acids, counting the end cysteine and phenylalanine. The CDR3 DNA has 57 bases and is translated from base 1. Notes on this clone: What antigen it recognizes has not been identified. Per-base qualities were not stored, and no clone one base away is much larger.

The immunoSEQ Assay, a bias-controlled multiplex PCR, was used to amplify TCRbeta CDR3 regions from genomic DNA. For the original study's pipeline: Nucleated cell counts per sample were estimated from amplification of reference gene primers within the assay. Sequence reads were collapsed and filtered to measure the absolute abundance of every unique TCRbeta CDR3 rearrangement. For each sample, productive Simpson clonality was calculated as the square root of Simpson's diversity index over productive rearrangements. Not all clones reach the TCRdb copy of this immuneACCESS table, which keeps in-frame sequences only. Checked studies attribute under half of the gap to unresolved V genes and leave the rest unexplained. V, J and clone size reflect that table, while D and trimming were determined from the DNA. Present in this sample are roughly 350,000 clones, 80% to 90% of which were seen just once. 8% to 13% of the sample lies in the top ten.

The paper's findings and limits, for the study overall: The amount of clinical and demographic metadata varied by source and participant and was provided uncurated.

Input material: peripheral blood. This sequence uses TRBV6-7 and TRBJ2-3; a stretch of 14 junction bases matches TRBD2. TRBV6-7 is placed among ORFs of uncertain function. This sequence was found in a woman aged 25 to 39 with COVID-19, enrolled during active disease. The bases read TGTGCCAGCAGTTCCCCTGCGACTAGCGGGAGGGCCGGGAAAGATACGCAGTATTTT. Translated, this is CASSSPATSGRAGKDTQYF.